This TCR beta chain appears in the sequencing data of a study of cytomegalovirus exposure and HLA in healthy donors. Study-wide results and limits: Rare sequences made up most TCRs, while some public TCRs were found in many donors. Some V segments, TRBV6-2 and TRBV6-3 among them, were indistinguishable and were therefore excluded. Using a false discovery rate of 0.05, a later analysis showed that 15,000 to 20,000 TCR beta sequences were associated with HLA alleles. Earlier findings revealed that most TCR beta V segments proved productive either about 87% or about 30% of the time.

The germline CDR1 and CDR2 sequences are MGHDK and SYGVNS. The V gene lost 4 bases and the J gene lost 1 base, with 14 bases spanning the gap. The CDR3 loop spans 16 amino acids. In the PCR, 60 Vbeta and 13 Jbeta primers were used. Clones were read by immunoSEQ multiplex PCR, and TCRdb kept only the in-frame ones, dropping some. The sample table includes some 70,000 clones. Comments on this clone: What it binds is unknown.

Sequences were obtained from PBMCs. The receptor was isolated from a boy aged 5-17 years in good health and CMV-seronegative. The chain couples TRBV25-1 to TRBJ1-5; D may be TRBD1 (5 bases). CDR3 DNA sequence: TGTGCCAGCAGTGTCGGGGGGTTGGGGAGCAATCAGCCCCAGCATTTT. Translated, it gives CASSVGGLGSNQPQHF. Full variable domain (rest looked up from reference TRBV25-1 and TRBJ1-5): EADIYQTPRYLVIGTGKKITLECSQTMGHDKMYWYQQDPGMELHLIHYSYGVNSTEKGDLSSESTVSRIRTEHFPLTLESARPSHTSQYLCASSVGGLGSNQPQHFGDGTRLSIL.